This TCR beta chain is drawn from a study of T cell responses to AZD1222 COVID-19 vaccine. This CDR3 spans 14 amino acids. Germline trimming cut 6 bases from V and 3 bases from J; bases unmatched to any gene: 2. CDR1 is ENHRY, CDR2 SYGVKD, per germline. Here immunoSEQ multiplex PCR was the method, and the copy in TCRdb shows in-frame clones only, minus some. The sample shows about 160,000 clones, 94% of them seen only once. The gene calls are TRBV10-3 and TRBJ2-5, with 12 bases identical to TRBD2. The sequences come from peripheral blood, collected 28 days after the second AZD1222 dose. The sequence was collected from an adult who received the AZD1222 COVID-19 vaccine. The CDR3 bases are TGTGCCATCAGCCGACTAGCGGGGGAAGAGACCCAGTACTTC. Translation gives CAISRLAGEETQYF.